This T cell receptor (beta chain) comes out of a study of tissue T cells after allogeneic stem cell transplantation. Some clones are missing from TCRdb's copy, which holds only in-frame ones; the method was immunoSEQ multiplex PCR. The sample has more than 45,000 clones; 73% are singletons. CDR3 size: 14 residues. Germline CDR1 reads NSHNY; CDR2 reads SYGAGN. V was trimmed by 5 bases and J by 0 bases, leaving 11 bases between them. On this clone: Germline and genes: mouse. The CDR3 is cut off 1 residue early in the read; its end comes from the germline J gene.

Input material: sorted cells pooled from one or two spleens. The rearrangement joins TRBV13-1 to TRBJ1-2; TRBD1 is a possible D gene (5 bases). This TCR was sampled from a pool of C57BL/6 mice in good health. The sequenced CDR3 bases are TGTGCCAGCAGAATGCAGGGTGCAAACTCCGACTACACC. This sequence encodes CASRMQGANSDYT. The entire CDR3 protein is CASRMQGANSDYTF.